The source of this T cell receptor beta chain is a study of T cells in Graves' hyperthyroidism and ophthalmopathy. Study-wide results and limits: Clonotypes that were expanded in thyroid above 0.001 mostly appeared in blood too.

Exclusion of a patient resulted from uncontrolled infection, other autoimmune disease, pregnancy or lactation. Amplified TCR beta CDR3 regions came from RNA transcripts. In the first-round RT-PCR of the TCR CDR3, the HTBI primer set was used. One entry per CDR3 protein results from TCRdb running MiXCR on the multiplex PCR reads. The sample has 500,000 to 600,000 distinct CDR3 sequences, about 45% seen once. CDR3 length equals 17 residues. Germline V gives CDR1 LGHDT, CDR2 YNNKEL (reference sequence). V shed 4 bases, J shed 5 bases, and the junction held 5 bases outside the gene matches. In regard to this clonotype: Its antigen remains unidentified.

The source material was peripheral blood or thyroid tissue (not recorded which). This sequence originates from a woman aged 18 to 35 with Graves' hyperthyroidism. The chain employs TRBV3-1 and TRBJ2-2; 15 nucleotides match TRBD2. For the CDR3, the DNA is TGTGCCAGCAGCCGCGGACTAGCGGGAGGGCCGACCGGGGAGCTGTTTTTT. The encoded protein is CASSRGLAGGPTGELFF.